This TCR beta chain was profiled in a study of blood T cell repertoires in COVID-19. Profiled with immunoSEQ multiplex PCR; TCRdb holds only in-frame clones, not every one. The table has about 140,000 clones, 75% to 80% seen once. The CDR3 contains 15 residues. The germline V gene encodes CDR1 SNHLY and CDR2 FYNNEI. The table lists this clone with a few counts. Sequenced input: PBMCs or T cells enriched from blood (not recorded which). J is TRBJ1-5 and V is TRBV2; D uncertain. The source is a woman aged 45-65 years who had recovered from COVID-19. The CDR3 nucleotides read TGTGCAGCAGGTTCCACTCGATATAGCAATCAGCCCCAGCATTTT. It encodes CAAGSTRYSNQPQHF.